The sequence of this T cell receptor beta chain was determined in a study of blood T cell repertoires in COVID-19. Concerning this clone itself: A junction boundary mismatches the germline segment, possibly from a read error.

For recovered donors of Cohort 3, there were two negative PCRs, clearance, or symptom resolution. The CDR3 is made up of 12 amino acids. Repertoires were generated with immunoSEQ multiplex PCR, while TCRdb's copy carries only in-frame clones and drops some. The data hold over 300,000 clones, with just over 85% observed a single time. Sequencing was done on a sample of PBMCs or T cells enriched from blood (not recorded which). This TCR derives from a woman younger than 35 who had recovered from COVID-19. The rearrangement joins TRBV12-3 or TRBV12-4 to TRBJ1-1; maybe TRBD1 (6 bases). The CDR3 DNA reads TGTGCCAGCAGTTTAGCGCCTGGACAGCTGGACTTT. This encodes CASSLAPGQLDF.